Presented here are 7 T cell receptor beta chains from one specimen sequenced in a study of tumor-infiltrating lymphocytes in primary liver carcinoma. Investigators took RNA and DNA out together from about 19-30 mg of unsorted bulk tissue. cDNA specific to TCR beta was made from 500 to 650 ng of total RNA, with a constant-region primer employed for priming. TCR beta libraries came from three nested multiplex PCR rounds using slightly modified ARM-PCR. TRBV1-TRBV30 forward primers paired with a C-beta reverse primer drove the first two PCR rounds, approximately 11 cycles each. From the multiplex PCR reads, TCRdb called clonotypes with MiXCR, one entry per CDR3 protein. The data hold more than 95,000 distinct CDR3 sequences, with 80% to 85% observed a single time. Sequences were obtained from liver tumor tissue from sampling region 3. Subset meaning: tumor region T3, left-lateral pole. The source is a man aged 40-50 years with primary liver carcinoma and hepatitis B virus infection.

This clonotype appeared many times. CDR3 DNA sequence: TGTGCCAGTCGCACCCGGGGACAGGGGGATCTGAACACTGAAGCTTTCTTT. Translated, it gives CASRTRGQGDLNTEAFF. This chain uses TRBV19 with TRBJ1-1, with TRBD1 matching over 11 bases. Unmatched junction bases numbered 11, after V lost 8 bases and J lost 0 bases. The CDR3 has 17 residues. Germline loops: CDR1 LNHDA, CDR2 SQIVND (reference sequence). The full variable domain, completed using reference TRBV19 and TRBJ1-1, is DGGITQSPKYLFRKEGQNVTLSCEQNLNHDAMYWYRQDPGQGLRLIYYSQIVNDFQKGDIAEGYSVSREKKESFPLTVTSAQKNPTAFYLCASRTRGQGDLNTEAFFGQGTRLTVV.

The chain recombines TRBV6-2 or TRBV6-3 with TRBJ2-1, with 7 positions matching TRBD2. There are 16 residues in the CDR3. With V trimmed by 5 bases and J by 7 bases, 14 bases remained unmatched. Germline V gives CDR1 MNHEY, CDR2 SVGEGT. CDR3 amino acids: CASSPRTRRRANEQFF. CDR3 nucleotides: TGTGCCAGCAGTCCCCGGACTAGAAGGAGAGCAAATGAGCAGTTCTTC.

A remark on this clonotype: No conserved phenylalanine or tryptophan ends this CDR3, so it is likely a read error. The chain carries TRBV7-8 and TRBJ2-1; D remains ambiguous. Trimming stripped 6 bases from V and 7 bases from J, with 16 bases between. Germline V lookup: CDR1 SGHVS, CDR2 FQNEAQ. The CDR3 runs 14 residues. The CDR3 nucleotides are TGTGCCAGCAGTCCAGCCGGCCGCAGGAATGAGCAGTTCTGC. This sequence encodes CASSPAGRRNEQFC.

A note on this clonotype: An end of the junction differs from the germline gene, which may be a read error. This chain links TRBV6-2 or TRBV6-3 with TRBJ2-5; D uncertain. Germline lookup yields CDR1 MNHEY and CDR2 SVGEGT. CDR3 size: 14 residues. For the CDR3, the DNA is TGTGCCATCAGCCTGGACGGCCGCCAAGAAACCCAGTACTTC. It yields the protein CAISLDGRQETQYF.

With regard to this clonotype: Since no conserved phenylalanine or tryptophan closes the CDR3, a read error is the likely cause. Because the CDR3's place on the DNA is in doubt, the DNA is left out and the CDR3 is given as listed by TCRdb. The genes are TRBV29-1 and TRBJ1-1; the table's D call, TRBD1, has no DNA check behind it. Including both end residues, the CDR3 is 15 amino acids long. Germline CDR1 reads SQVTM; CDR2 reads ANQGSEA. CDR3 sequence: CSVAPGWGMKTEALY.

About this clonotype itself: A much larger clone sits a single nucleotide away, making a read error possible. The chain has TRBV28 and TRBJ1-2, with a weak D call TRBD1 (6 bases). The V end lost 8 bases, the J end lost 6 bases, and 19 bases lay between the germline ends. The CDR3 contains 14 residues. Germline CDR1 reads MDHEN; CDR2 reads SYDVKM. CDR3 protein: CASGFTGRGNGYTF. The CDR3 bases are TGTGCCAGCGGATTTACGGGCAGGGGCAATGGCTACACCTTC.

The chain uses TRBV5-4 and TRBJ2-1; maybe TRBD1 (5 bases). Trimming removed 3 bases at V and 6 bases at J, with 13 bases between. This CDR3 spans 14 amino acids. Germline V gene sequence: CDR1 SGHNT, CDR2 YYREEE (reference sequence). DNA for the CDR3: TGTGCCAGCAGCTCCTCTGGGGCCTGCAATGAGCAGTTCTTC. It specifies CASSSSGACNEQFF.